A selection of T cell receptor beta chains follows, all from one sample in a study of T cell responses to AZD1222 COVID-19 vaccine. Produced via immunoSEQ multiplex PCR; TCRdb's table is partial and in-frame only. The sample has around 95,000 clones, about 83% seen once; the top ten hold approximately 15%. The sample in question was peripheral blood, obtained on day 0 of AZD1222 vaccination. The receptors shown here come from an adult in good health. Each CDR3 is given with its conserved first and last residue. D genes are given only for firm matches. A clone size is listed for some rows: how often the clone was seen (once, few, many), or a class if it is expanded.

v_gene,abundance,j_gene,d_gene,CDR3aa,CDR3nt
TRBV24-1,.,TRBJ1-2,.,CATSDFTADGYTF,TGTGCCACCAGTGATTTTACGGCAGATGGCTACACCTTC
TRBV27,.,TRBJ1-2,TRBD1,CASSWGQYYGYTF,TGTGCCAGCAGTTGGGGACAGTACTATGGCTACACCTTC
TRBV6-2/TRBV6-3,.,TRBJ2-3,.,CASSYQVPSTDTQYF,TGTGCCAGCAGTTACCAGGTACCTAGCACAGATACGCAGTATTTT
TRBV7-3,.,TRBJ1-2,.,CASSLTSSPTGYTF,TGTGCCAGCAGCTTAACGTCGTCTCCCACCGGCTACACCTTC
TRBV9,.,TRBJ2-5,.,CASSQETGLGETQYF,TGTGCCAGCAGCCAAGAGACTGGTCTTGGTGAGACCCAGTACTTC
TRBV23-1,once,TRBJ1-2,.,CASSQSYAPRGAPVNYGYTF,TGCGCCAGCAGTCAATCGTACGCCCCCCGCGGGGCCCCCGTCAACTATGGCTACACCTTC
TRBV11-2,.,TRBJ1-2,.,CASSLDWDGYTF,TGTGCCAGCAGCTTAGATTGGGATGGCTACACCTTC
TRBV10-3,.,TRBJ1-2,TRBD1,CASRSGQGYGYTF,TGTGCCAGCCGCAGCGGACAGGGCTATGGCTACACCTTC
TRBV10-1,.,TRBJ2-3,.,CASSFRDTQYF,TGCGCCAGCAGCTTTCGGGATACGCAGTATTTT
TRBV19,.,TRBJ1-1,.,CASSFTGTEAFF,TGTGCCAGTAGTTTTACAGGGACTGAAGCTTTCTTT
TRBV19,.,TRBJ1-1,TRBD1,CASSDGTGGFYGAFF,TGTGCCAGTAGTGACGGGACAGGGGGCTTTTACGGAGCTTTCTTT
TRBV5-6,.,TRBJ1-5,.,CASSLWLGHQPQHF,TGTGCCAGCAGCTTGTGGCTGGGGCATCAGCCCCAGCATTTT
TRBV2,.,TRBJ2-7,.,CASSLEGAHEQYF,TGTGCCAGCAGTTTGGAGGGGGCCCACGAGCAGTACTTC
TRBV5-1,.,TRBJ2-1,.,CASSLEQGYNEQFF,TGCGCCAGCAGCTTGGAACAGGGTTACAATGAGCAGTTCTTC
TRBV7-9,once,TRBJ2-1,.,CASSPGSEQFF,TGTGCCAGCAGCCCCGGGTCCGAGCAGTTCTTC
TRBV4-3,.,TRBJ1-2,TRBD1,CASSQTGTGLRYGYTF,TGCGCCAGCAGCCAAACCGGGACAGGGCTTCGCTATGGCTACACCTTC
TRBV2,few,TRBJ1-2,.,CASHRVVGGYTF,TGTGCCAGCCACAGGGTCGTAGGTGGCTACACCTTC
TRBV2,.,TRBJ2-1,.,CASRALDEQFF,TGTGCCAGCAGGGCCCTGGATGAGCAGTTCTTC
TRBV6-2/TRBV6-3,.,TRBJ2-7,TRBD2,CASSAPGLAVYEQYF,TGTGCCAGCAGTGCTCCGGGACTAGCGGTGTACGAGCAGTACTTC
TRBV11-1,.,TRBJ1-1,.,CASSFRGTEAFF,TGTGCCAGCAGCTTTCGGGGGACTGAAGCTTTCTTT